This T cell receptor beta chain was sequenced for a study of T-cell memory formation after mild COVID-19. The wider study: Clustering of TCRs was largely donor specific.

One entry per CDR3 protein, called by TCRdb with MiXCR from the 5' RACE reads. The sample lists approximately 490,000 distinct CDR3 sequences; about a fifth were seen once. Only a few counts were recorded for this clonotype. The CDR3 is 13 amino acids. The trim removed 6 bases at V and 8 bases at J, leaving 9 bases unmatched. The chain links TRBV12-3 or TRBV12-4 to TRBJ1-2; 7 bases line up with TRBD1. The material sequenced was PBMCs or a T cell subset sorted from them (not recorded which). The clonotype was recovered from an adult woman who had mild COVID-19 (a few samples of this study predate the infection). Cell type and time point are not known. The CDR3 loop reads CASRPGQLFGYTF. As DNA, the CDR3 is TGTGCCAGCAGGCCGGGACAGTTATTCGGCTACACCTTC.